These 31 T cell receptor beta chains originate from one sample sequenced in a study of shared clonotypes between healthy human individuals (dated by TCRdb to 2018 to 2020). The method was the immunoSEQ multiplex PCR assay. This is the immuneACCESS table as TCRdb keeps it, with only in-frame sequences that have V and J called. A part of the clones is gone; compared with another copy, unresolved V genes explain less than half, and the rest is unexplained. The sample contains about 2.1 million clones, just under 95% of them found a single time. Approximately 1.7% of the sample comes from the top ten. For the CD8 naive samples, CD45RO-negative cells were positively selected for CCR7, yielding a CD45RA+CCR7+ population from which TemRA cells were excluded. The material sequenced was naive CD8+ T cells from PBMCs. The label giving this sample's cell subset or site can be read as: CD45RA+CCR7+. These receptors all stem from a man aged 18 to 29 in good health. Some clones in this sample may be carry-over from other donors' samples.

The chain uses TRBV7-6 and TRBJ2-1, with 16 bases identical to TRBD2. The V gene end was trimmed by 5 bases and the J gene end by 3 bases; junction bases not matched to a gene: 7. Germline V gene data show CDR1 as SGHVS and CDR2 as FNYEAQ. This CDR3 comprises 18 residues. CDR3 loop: CASSPGTSGRAFYNEQFF. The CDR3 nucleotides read TGTGCCAGCAGCCCCGGGACTAGCGGGAGGGCCTTCTACAATGAGCAGTTCTTC.

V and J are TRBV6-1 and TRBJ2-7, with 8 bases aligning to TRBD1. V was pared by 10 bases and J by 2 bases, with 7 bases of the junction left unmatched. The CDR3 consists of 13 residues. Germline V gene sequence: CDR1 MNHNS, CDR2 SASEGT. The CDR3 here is CATCPGGPYEQYF. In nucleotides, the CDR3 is TGTGCCACCTGCCCAGGGGGCCCCTACGAGCAGTACTTC.

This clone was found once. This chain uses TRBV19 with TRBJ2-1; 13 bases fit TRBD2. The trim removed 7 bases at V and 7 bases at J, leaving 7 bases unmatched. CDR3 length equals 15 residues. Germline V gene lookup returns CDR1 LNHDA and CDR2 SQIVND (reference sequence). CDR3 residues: CASTMGLAGWNEQFF. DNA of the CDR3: TGTGCCAGTACCATGGGACTAGCGGGATGGAATGAGCAGTTCTTC. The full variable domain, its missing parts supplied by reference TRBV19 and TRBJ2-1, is DGGITQSPKYLFRKEGQNVTLSCEQNLNHDAMYWYRQDPGQGLRLIYYSQIVNDFQKGDIAEGYSVSREKKESFPLTVTSAQKNPTAFYLCASTMGLAGWNEQFFGPGTRLTVL.

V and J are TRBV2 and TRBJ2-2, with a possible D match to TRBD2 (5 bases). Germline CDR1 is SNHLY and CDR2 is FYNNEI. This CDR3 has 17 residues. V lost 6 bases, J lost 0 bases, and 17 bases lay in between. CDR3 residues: CASRPQRWETNTGELFF. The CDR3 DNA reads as TGTGCCAGCAGACCCCAACGGTGGGAGACGAACACCGGGGAGCTGTTTTTT.

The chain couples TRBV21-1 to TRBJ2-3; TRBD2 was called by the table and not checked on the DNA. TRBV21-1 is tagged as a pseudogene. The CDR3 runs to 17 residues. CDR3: CASSYPSPSYFTDTQYF. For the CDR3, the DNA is TGTGCCAGCAGCTACCCTAGCCCAAGCTACTTCACAGATACGCAGTATTTT.

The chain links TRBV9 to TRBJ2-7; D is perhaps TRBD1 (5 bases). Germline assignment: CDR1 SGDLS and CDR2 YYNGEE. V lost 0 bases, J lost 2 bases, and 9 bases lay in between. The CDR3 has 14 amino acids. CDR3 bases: TGTGCCAGCAGCGTAGGCAAGGGGCCCTACGAGCAGTACTTC. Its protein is CASSVGKGPYEQYF.

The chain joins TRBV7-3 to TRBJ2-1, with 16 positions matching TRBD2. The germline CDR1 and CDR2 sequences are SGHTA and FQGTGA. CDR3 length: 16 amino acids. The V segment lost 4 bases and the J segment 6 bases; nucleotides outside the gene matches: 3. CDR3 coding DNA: TGTGCCAGCAGCTCCGGGACTAGCGGGAGGGCCAATGAGCAGTTCTTC. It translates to CASSSGTSGRANEQFF.

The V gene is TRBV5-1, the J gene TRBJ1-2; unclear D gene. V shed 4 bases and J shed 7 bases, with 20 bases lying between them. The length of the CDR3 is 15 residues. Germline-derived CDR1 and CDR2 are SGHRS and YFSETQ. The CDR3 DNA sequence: TGCGCCAGCAGCCCCAGGTTTGAGAGGTTGGCTGGCTACACCTTC. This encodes CASSPRFERLAGYTF.

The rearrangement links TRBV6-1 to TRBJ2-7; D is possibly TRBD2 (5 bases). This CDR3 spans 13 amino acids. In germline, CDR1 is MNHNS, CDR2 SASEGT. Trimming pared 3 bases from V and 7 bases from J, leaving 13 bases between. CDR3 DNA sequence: TGTGCCAGCAGTGACTCCTTTCCGGGAGAGCAGTACTTC. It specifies CASSDSFPGEQYF.

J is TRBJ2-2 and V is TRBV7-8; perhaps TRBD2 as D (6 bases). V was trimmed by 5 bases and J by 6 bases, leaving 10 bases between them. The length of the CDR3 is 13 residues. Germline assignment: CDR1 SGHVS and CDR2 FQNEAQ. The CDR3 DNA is TGTGCCAGCAGCCAGACTAGTGCCGGGGAGCTGTTTTTT. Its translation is CASSQTSAGELFF.

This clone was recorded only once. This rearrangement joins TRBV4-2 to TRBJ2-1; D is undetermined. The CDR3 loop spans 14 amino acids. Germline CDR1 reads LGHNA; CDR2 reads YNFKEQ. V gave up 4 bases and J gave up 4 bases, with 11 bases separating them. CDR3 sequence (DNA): TGTGCCAGCAGCCCTGGTTTTTCATACAATGAGCAGTTCTTC. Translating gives CASSPGFSYNEQFF.

The CDR3 region has the DNA TGTGCCTCGGGCAGGGGGGATAATTCACCCCTCCACTTT. Its protein is CASGRGDNSPLHF. The chain has TRBV5-4 and TRBJ1-6, with 7 positions matching TRBD1. J was trimmed by 5 bases and V by 10 bases; bases with no gene match: 6. Germline V CDR1 and CDR2: SGHNT, YYREEE (reference sequence). This CDR3 is built from 13 residues.

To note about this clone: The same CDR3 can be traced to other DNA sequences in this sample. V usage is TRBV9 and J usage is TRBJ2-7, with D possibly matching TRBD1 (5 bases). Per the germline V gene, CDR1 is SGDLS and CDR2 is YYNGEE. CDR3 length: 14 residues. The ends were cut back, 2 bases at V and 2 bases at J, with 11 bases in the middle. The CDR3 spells CASSVGRATYEQYF. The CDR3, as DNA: TGTGCCAGCAGCGTGGGCAGGGCTACCTACGAGCAGTACTTC.

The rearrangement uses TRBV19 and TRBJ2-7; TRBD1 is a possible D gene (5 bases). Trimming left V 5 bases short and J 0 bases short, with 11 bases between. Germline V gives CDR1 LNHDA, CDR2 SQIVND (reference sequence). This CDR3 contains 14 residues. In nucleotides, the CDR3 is TGTGCCAGTAGTTGGGGCACCCTCTCCTACGAGCAGTACTTC. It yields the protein CASSWGTLSYEQYF.

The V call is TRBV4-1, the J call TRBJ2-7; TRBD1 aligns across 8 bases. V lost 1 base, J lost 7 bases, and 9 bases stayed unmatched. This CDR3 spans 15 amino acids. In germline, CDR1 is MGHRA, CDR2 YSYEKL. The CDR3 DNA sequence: TGCGCCAGCAGCCAAGGAAGGCAGGGGGCGAGGGAGCAGTACTTC. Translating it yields CASSQGRQGAREQYF.

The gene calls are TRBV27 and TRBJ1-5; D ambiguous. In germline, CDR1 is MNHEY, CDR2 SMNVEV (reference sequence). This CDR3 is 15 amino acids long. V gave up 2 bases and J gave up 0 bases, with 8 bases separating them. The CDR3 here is CASSLIGNSNQPQHF. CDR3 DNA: TGTGCCAGCAGTTTAATAGGGAATAGCAATCAGCCCCAGCATTTT.

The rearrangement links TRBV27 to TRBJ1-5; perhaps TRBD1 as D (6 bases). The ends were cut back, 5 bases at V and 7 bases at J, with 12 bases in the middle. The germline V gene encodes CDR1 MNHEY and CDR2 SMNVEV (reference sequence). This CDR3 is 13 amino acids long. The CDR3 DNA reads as TGTGCCAGCAGTGGCAGGGGCCCCCAGCCCCAGCATTTT. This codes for CASSGRGPQPQHF.

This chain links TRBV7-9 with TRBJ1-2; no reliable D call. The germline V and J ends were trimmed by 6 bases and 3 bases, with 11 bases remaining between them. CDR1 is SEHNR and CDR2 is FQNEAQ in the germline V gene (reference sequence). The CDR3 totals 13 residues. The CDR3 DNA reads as TGTGCCAGCAGTTCTACCGAGGACTATGGCTACACCTTC. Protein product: CASSSTEDYGYTF. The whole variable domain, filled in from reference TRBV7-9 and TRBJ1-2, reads DTGVSQNPRHKITKRGQNVTFRCDPISEHNRLYWYRQTLGQGPEFLTYFQNEAQLEKSRLLSDRFSAERPKGSFSTLEIQRTEQGDSAMYLCASSSTEDYGYTFGSGTRLTVV.

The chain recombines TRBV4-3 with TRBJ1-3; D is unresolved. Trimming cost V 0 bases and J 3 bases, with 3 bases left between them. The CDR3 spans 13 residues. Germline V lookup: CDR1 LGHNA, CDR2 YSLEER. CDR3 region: CASSQDSGNTIYF. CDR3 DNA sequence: TGCGCCAGCAGCCAAGATAGTGGAAACACCATATATTTT.

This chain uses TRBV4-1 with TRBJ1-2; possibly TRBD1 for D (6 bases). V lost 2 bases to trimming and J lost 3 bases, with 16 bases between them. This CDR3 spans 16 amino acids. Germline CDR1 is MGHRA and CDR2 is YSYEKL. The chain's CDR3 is CASSQPRARGHYGYTF. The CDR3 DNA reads TGCGCCAGCAGCCAACCGAGGGCCAGGGGACACTATGGCTACACCTTC.

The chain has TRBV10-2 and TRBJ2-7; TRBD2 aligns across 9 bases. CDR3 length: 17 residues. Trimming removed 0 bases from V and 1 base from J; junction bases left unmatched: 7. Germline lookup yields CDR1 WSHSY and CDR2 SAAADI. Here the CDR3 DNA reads TGCGCCAGCAGTGAGTCCCTAACTAGCGGGCCATCCTACGAGCAGTACTTC. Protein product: CASSESLTSGPSYEQYF.

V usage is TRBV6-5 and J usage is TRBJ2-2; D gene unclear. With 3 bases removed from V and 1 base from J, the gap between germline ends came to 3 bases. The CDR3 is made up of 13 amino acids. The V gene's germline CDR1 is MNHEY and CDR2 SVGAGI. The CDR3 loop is CASSYMNTGELFF. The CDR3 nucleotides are TGTGCCAGCAGTTATATGAACACCGGGGAGCTGTTTTTT.

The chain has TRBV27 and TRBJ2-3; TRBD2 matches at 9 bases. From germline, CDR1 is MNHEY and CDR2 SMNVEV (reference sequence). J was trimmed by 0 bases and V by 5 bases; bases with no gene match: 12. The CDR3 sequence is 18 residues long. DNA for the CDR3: TGTGCCAGCAGTGAGCTAGCGGGACAACAACTTAGCACAGATACGCAGTATTTT. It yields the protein CASSELAGQQLSTDTQYF.

CDR3 coding DNA: TGTGCCATCAGTGAGGGTCGAGTGAGACCTTCTTTCACAGATACGCAGTATTTT. It is translated as CAISEGRVRPSFTDTQYF. The chain is built from TRBV10-3 and TRBJ2-3; D uncertain. CDR1 ENHRY and CDR2 SYGVKD come from the germline V gene. The CDR3 sequence is 18 residues long. With 2 bases removed from V and 2 bases from J, the gap between germline ends came to 20 bases.

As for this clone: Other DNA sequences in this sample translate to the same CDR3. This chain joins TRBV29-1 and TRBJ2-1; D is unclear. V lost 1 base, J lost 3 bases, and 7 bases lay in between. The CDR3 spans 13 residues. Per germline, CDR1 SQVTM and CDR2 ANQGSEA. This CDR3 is CSVEGLVYNEQFF. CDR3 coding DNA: TGCAGCGTTGAAGGGCTAGTCTACAATGAGCAGTTCTTC.

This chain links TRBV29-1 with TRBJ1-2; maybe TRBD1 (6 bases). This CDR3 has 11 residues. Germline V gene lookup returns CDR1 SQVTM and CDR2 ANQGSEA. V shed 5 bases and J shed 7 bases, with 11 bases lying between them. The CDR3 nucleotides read TGCAGCGTTCGGACAGAGGGTGGCTACACCTTC. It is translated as CSVRTEGGYTF.

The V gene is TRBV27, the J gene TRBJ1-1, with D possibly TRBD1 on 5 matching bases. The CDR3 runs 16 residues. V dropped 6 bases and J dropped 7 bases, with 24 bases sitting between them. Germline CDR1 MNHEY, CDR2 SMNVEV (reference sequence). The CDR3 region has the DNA TGTGCCAGCAGCCCGGGACGGGGGTTGGGGAAGGGTGAAGCTTTCTTT. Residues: CASSPGRGLGKGEAFF.

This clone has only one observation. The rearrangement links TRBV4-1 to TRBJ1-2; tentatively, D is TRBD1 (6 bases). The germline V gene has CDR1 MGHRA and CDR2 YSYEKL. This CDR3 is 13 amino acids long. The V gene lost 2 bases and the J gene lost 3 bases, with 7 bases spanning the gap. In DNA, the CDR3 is TGCGCCAGCAGCCAAAGGACAGACTATGGCTACACCTTC. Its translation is CASSQRTDYGYTF.

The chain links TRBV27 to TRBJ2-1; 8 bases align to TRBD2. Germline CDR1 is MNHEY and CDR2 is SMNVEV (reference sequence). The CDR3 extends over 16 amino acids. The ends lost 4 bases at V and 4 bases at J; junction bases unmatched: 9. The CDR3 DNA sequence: TGTGCCAGCAGTTGGGGGAGCGGGAGTGCTTACAATGAGCAGTTCTTC. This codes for CASSWGSGSAYNEQFF.

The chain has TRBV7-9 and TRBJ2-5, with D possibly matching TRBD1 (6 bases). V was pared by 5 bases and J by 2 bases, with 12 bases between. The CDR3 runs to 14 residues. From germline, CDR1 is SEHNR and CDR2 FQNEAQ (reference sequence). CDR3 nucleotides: TGTGCCAGCAGCGGACGGACAGCGCAAGAGACCCAGTACTTC. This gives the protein CASSGRTAQETQYF. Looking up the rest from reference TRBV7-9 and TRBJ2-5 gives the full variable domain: DTGVSQNPRHKITKRGQNVTFRCDPISEHNRLYWYRQTLGQGPEFLTYFQNEAQLEKSRLLSDRFSAERPKGSFSTLEIQRTEQGDSAMYLCASSGRTAQETQYFGPGTRLLVL.

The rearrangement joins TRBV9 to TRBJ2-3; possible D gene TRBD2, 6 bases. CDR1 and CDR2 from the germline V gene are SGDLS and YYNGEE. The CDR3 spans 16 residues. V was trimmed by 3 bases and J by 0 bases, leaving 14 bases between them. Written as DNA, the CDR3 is TGTGCCAGCAGCGATAGCGGCCTCTCTAGCACAGATACGCAGTATTTT. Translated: CASSDSGLSSTDTQYF.